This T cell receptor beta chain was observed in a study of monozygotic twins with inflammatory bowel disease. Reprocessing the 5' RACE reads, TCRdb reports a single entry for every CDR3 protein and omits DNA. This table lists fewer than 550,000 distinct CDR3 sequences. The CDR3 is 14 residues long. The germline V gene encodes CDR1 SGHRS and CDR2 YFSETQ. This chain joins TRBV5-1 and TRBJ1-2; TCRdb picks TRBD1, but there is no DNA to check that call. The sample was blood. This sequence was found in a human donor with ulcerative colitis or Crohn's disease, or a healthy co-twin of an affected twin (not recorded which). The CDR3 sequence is CASGGQGPNYGYTF.